The clone carrying this T cell receptor beta chain was recorded many times. What it binds is unknown. This record belongs to a study of T cell repertoires in cytomegalovirus infection. At the level of the study: Researchers turned to recently identified HLA-C-restricted CMV epitopes as well as well-studied HLA-B-restricted ones.

The CDR3 is 16 amino acids. V shed 4 bases and J 0 bases; nucleotides not matched to a gene: 9. CDR1 and CDR2 (germline): SGHTA, FQGNSA. One entry per CDR3 protein, called by TCRdb with MiXCR from the reads. The sample has hundreds of thousands of distinct CDR3 sequences, around 32% seen once; the top ten hold around a sixth. This clonotype was obtained from a human donor in good health (CMV status not recorded). Some clones in this sample may be carry-over from other donors' samples. Sequenced here: cultured PBMCs, sampled from culture after CMV antigen stimulation. This chain links TRBV7-2 with TRBJ2-7, with 7 bases matching TRBD1. The DNA for the CDR3 is TGTGCCAGCAGCTCCGCGAGGGGGCTAGTCTCCTACGAGCAGTACTTC. It translates to CASSSARGLVSYEQYF.